Included here is one TCR beta chain sequence, with context. The data were produced by immunoSEQ multiplex PCR, yet TCRdb's version contains in-frame clones alone and is incomplete. This sample yields a few hundred thousand clones, of which more than 85% are seen a single time; around 20% belongs to the top ten. Participants were aged about 18 to 89 years from roughly 26 US areas. Cohort placement rested on clinical history that participants reported themselves. This sample was taken from a study of blood T cell repertoires in COVID-19. Background on the study: The United States, Italy and Spain provided the acute and convalescent COVID-19 samples. Nucleic acid was either cDNA or gDNA, and it came from T cells, B-cell-depleted T cells, or PBMCs.

With 3 bases clipped from V and 2 bases from J, the junction kept 1 base outside the gene matches. Germline V gene data show CDR1 as SGHAT and CDR2 as FQDESV (reference sequence). The CDR3 sequence is 15 residues long. The TCR comes from a woman aged 30 to 39 who had recovered from COVID-19. The sequenced sample consisted of PBMCs or T cells enriched from blood (not recorded which). This rearrangement joins TRBV11-1 to TRBJ2-5; 12 nucleotides agree with TRBD2. The CDR3: CASSFLAGGQETQYF. CDR3 nucleotide sequence: TGTGCCAGCAGCTTCCTAGCGGGGGGGCAAGAGACCCAGTACTTC.